The rows below give T cell receptor beta chains drawn from one sample of a study of T cells after yellow fever vaccination. TCRdb redid the calling of the 5' RACE reads with MiXCR, one entry per CDR3 protein. The sample holds 200,000 to 300,000 distinct CDR3 sequences, 13% seen once. The sample here was CD4+ T cells sorted from PBMCs, taken 45 days after the yellow fever booster vaccination. The receptor set was obtained from a man under 40 who received the YFV17D yellow fever vaccine. Both conserved end residues are part of each CDR3. The D gene is left open where the match is weak. For some rows the clone size is stated as once, few or many, or as a class when expanded; others skip it.

CDR3aa: CASSPSGTVSGYTF; CDR3nt: TGTGCCAGCTCACCATCCGGGACAGTATCCGGCTACACCTTC; d_gene: TRBD1; v_gene: TRBV18; j_gene: TRBJ1-2; abundance: .; len: 14
CDR3aa: CASTTTSAGELFF; CDR3nt: TGTGCCAGCACGACTACCTCGGCCGGGGAGCTGTTTTTT; d_gene: .; v_gene: TRBV12-3/TRBV12-4; j_gene: TRBJ2-2; abundance: few; len: 13
CDR3aa: CASSSSPLMVYEQYF; CDR3nt: TGTGCCAGCAGTTCCTCCCCCCTGATGGTATACGAGCAGTACTTC; d_gene: .; v_gene: TRBV12-3/TRBV12-4; j_gene: TRBJ2-7; abundance: few; len: 15
CDR3aa: CASSPRTMNTEASF; CDR3nt: TGTGCCAGCTCACCGCGGACAATGAACACTGAAGCTTCCTTT; d_gene: .; v_gene: TRBV18; j_gene: TRBJ1-1; abundance: .; len: 14
CDR3aa: CASSRTGGADTEAFF; CDR3nt: TGCGCCAGCAGCCGGACAGGGGGCGCCGACACTGAAGCTTTCTTT; d_gene: TRBD1; v_gene: TRBV5-1; j_gene: TRBJ1-1; abundance: .; len: 15
CDR3aa: CASSPILQETQYF; CDR3nt: TGTGCCAGCTCACCAATACTCCAAGAGACCCAGTACTTC; d_gene: .; v_gene: TRBV18; j_gene: TRBJ2-5; abundance: few; len: 13
CDR3aa: CASSQDLAKETQYF; CDR3nt: TGTGCCAGCAGCCAAGATTTGGCTAAGGAGACCCAGTACTTC; d_gene: .; v_gene: TRBV3-1; j_gene: TRBJ2-5; abundance: few; len: 14
CDR3aa: CASSPTGTEIYEQYF; CDR3nt: TGCGCCAGCAGCCCAACTGGTACCGAGATCTACGAGCAGTACTTC; d_gene: .; v_gene: TRBV5-1; j_gene: TRBJ2-7; abundance: few; len: 15
CDR3aa: CASSPKSGQDTQYF; CDR3nt: TGTGCCAGCTCACCAAAATCCGGGCAAGATACGCAGTATTTT; d_gene: .; v_gene: TRBV18; j_gene: TRBJ2-3; abundance: .; len: 14
CDR3aa: CASSYNSGVGELFF; CDR3nt: TGTGCCAGCAGCTACAATAGCGGGGTCGGGGAGCTGTTTTTT; d_gene: TRBD2; v_gene: TRBV4-2; j_gene: TRBJ2-2; abundance: few; len: 14
CDR3aa: CASSDRPGFNQPQHF; CDR3nt: TGTGCCAGCAGCGACCGGCCAGGATTCAATCAGCCCCAGCATTTT; d_gene: .; v_gene: TRBV11-2; j_gene: TRBJ1-5; abundance: few; len: 15
CDR3aa: CATSDFSGTFSYEQYF; CDR3nt: TGTGCCACCAGTGATTTTTCCGGGACCTTCTCCTACGAGCAGTACTTC; d_gene: .; v_gene: TRBV24-1; j_gene: TRBJ2-7; abundance: .; len: 16
CDR3aa: CASRRGLPDTQYF; CDR3nt: TGTGCCAGCCGGAGGGGACTCCCAGATACGCAGTATTTT; d_gene: .; v_gene: TRBV2; j_gene: TRBJ2-3; abundance: .; len: 13
CDR3aa: CASEQISYEQYF; CDR3nt: TGTGCCAGCGAACAGATAAGCTACGAGCAGTACTTC; d_gene: .; v_gene: TRBV7-9; j_gene: TRBJ2-7; abundance: few; len: 12
CDR3aa: CSARGGSSYNEQFF; CDR3nt: TGCAGTGCTAGAGGTGGGAGCTCCTACAATGAGCAGTTCTTC; d_gene: .; v_gene: TRBV20-1; j_gene: TRBJ2-1; abundance: few; len: 14
CDR3aa: CSVVLGSNQPQHF; CDR3nt: TGCAGCGTTGTATTGGGATCGAATCAGCCCCAGCATTTT; d_gene: .; v_gene: TRBV29-1; j_gene: TRBJ1-5; abundance: .; len: 13
CDR3aa: CAISVSGRSSYEQYF; CDR3nt: TGTGCCATCAGTGTTTCTGGAAGATCCTCCTACGAGCAGTACTTC; d_gene: .; v_gene: TRBV10-3; j_gene: TRBJ2-7; abundance: .; len: 15
CDR3aa: CASSYAWTSRNIQYF; CDR3nt: TGTGCCAGCAGTTACGCCTGGACTAGCAGAAACATTCAGTACTTC; d_gene: TRBD2; v_gene: TRBV6-2/TRBV6-3; j_gene: TRBJ2-4; abundance: .; len: 15
CDR3aa: CASRLRLAGGKETQYF; CDR3nt: TGTGCCAGCAGACTCCGACTAGCGGGAGGGAAAGAGACCCAGTACTTC; d_gene: TRBD2; v_gene: TRBV6-5; j_gene: TRBJ2-5; abundance: few; len: 16
CDR3aa: CASSFLGKGNQPQHF; CDR3nt: TGTGCCAGCAGTTTTCTGGGGAAGGGCAATCAGCCCCAGCATTTT; d_gene: .; v_gene: TRBV27; j_gene: TRBJ1-5; abundance: .; len: 15
CDR3aa: CASSYQGTSGNPDTQYF; CDR3nt: TGTGCCAGCAGTTACCAGGGGACTAGCGGGAATCCAGATACGCAGTATTTT; d_gene: TRBD2; v_gene: TRBV6-5; j_gene: TRBJ2-3; abundance: few; len: 17
CDR3aa: CASSPTSGEQFF; CDR3nt: TGTGCCAGCAGCCCGACTAGCGGCGAGCAGTTCTTC; d_gene: TRBD2; v_gene: TRBV9; j_gene: TRBJ2-1; abundance: once; len: 12
CDR3aa: CSVSSRDERFF; CDR3nt: TGCAGCGTTTCATCGAGGGACGAACGGTTCTTC; d_gene: .; v_gene: TRBV29-1; j_gene: TRBJ2-1; abundance: many; len: 11
CDR3aa: CTPGTSDDEQYF; CDR3nt: TGCACCCCCGGGACTAGCGACGACGAGCAGTACTTC; d_gene: TRBD2; v_gene: TRBV20-1; j_gene: TRBJ2-7; abundance: few; len: 12
CDR3aa: CAAGRYSNQPQHF; CDR3nt: TGTGCCGCAGGACGGTATAGCAATCAGCCCCAGCATTTT; d_gene: .; v_gene: TRBV30; j_gene: TRBJ1-5; abundance: .; len: 13
CDR3aa: CAISEAARGSSYEQYF; CDR3nt: TGTGCCATCAGTGAGGCGGCGCGTGGGAGCTCCTACGAGCAGTACTTC; d_gene: .; v_gene: TRBV10-3; j_gene: TRBJ2-7; abundance: few; len: 16
CDR3aa: CASSSILAGYYEQYF; CDR3nt: TGTGCCAGCAGTTCCATACTAGCGGGGTACTACGAGCAGTACTTC; d_gene: TRBD2; v_gene: TRBV27; j_gene: TRBJ2-7; abundance: .; len: 15
CDR3aa: CASSSQGAGANVLTF; CDR3nt: TGCGCCAGCAGCTCACAGGGTGCTGGGGCCAACGTCCTGACTTTC; d_gene: .; v_gene: TRBV5-1; j_gene: TRBJ2-6; abundance: once; len: 15
CDR3aa: CASTAKRDSYEQYF; CDR3nt: TGTGCCAGCACCGCCAAGAGGGACTCCTACGAGCAGTACTTC; d_gene: .; v_gene: TRBV7-2; j_gene: TRBJ2-7; abundance: few; len: 14
CDR3aa: CAWSVQGPYEQYF; CDR3nt: TGTGCCTGGAGTGTGCAGGGGCCGTACGAGCAGTACTTC; d_gene: .; v_gene: TRBV30; j_gene: TRBJ2-7; abundance: few; len: 13
CDR3aa: CSATPRDRGADTQYF; CDR3nt: TGCAGTGCCACACCACGGGACAGGGGTGCAGATACGCAGTATTTT; d_gene: TRBD1; v_gene: TRBV20-1; j_gene: TRBJ2-3; abundance: .; len: 15
CDR3aa: CATTSGTGRTDTQYF; CDR3nt: TGTGCCACCACCTCCGGGACAGGCCGCACAGATACGCAGTATTTT; d_gene: TRBD1; v_gene: TRBV24-1; j_gene: TRBJ2-3; abundance: .; len: 15
CDR3aa: CASSFRDYHTDTQYF; CDR3nt: TGTGCCAGCAGCTTCCGGGACTATCACACAGATACGCAGTATTTT; d_gene: TRBD2; v_gene: TRBV11-2; j_gene: TRBJ2-3; abundance: .; len: 15
CDR3aa: CASSEGPRGDGELFF; CDR3nt: TGTGCCAGCAGCGAGGGACCTCGGGGGGACGGGGAGCTGTTTTTT; d_gene: TRBD2; v_gene: TRBV7-8; j_gene: TRBJ2-2; abundance: .; len: 15
CDR3aa: CASSLRERADTQYF; CDR3nt: TGTGCCAGCAGTTTGCGGGAAAGGGCAGATACGCAGTATTTT; d_gene: .; v_gene: TRBV6-5; j_gene: TRBJ2-3; abundance: few; len: 14
CDR3aa: CSVEGLSGKNEQYF; CDR3nt: TGCAGCGTTGAAGGCCTCAGCGGGAAAAACGAGCAGTACTTC; d_gene: TRBD2; v_gene: TRBV29-1; j_gene: TRBJ2-7; abundance: .; len: 14
CDR3aa: CSVAPGQGASYNSPLHF; CDR3nt: TGCAGCGTTGCTCCGGGACAGGGGGCCAGCTATAATTCACCCCTCCACTTT; d_gene: TRBD1; v_gene: TRBV29-1; j_gene: TRBJ1-6; abundance: .; len: 17
CDR3aa: CSATVPLAGLYEQFF; CDR3nt: TGCAGTGCTACGGTCCCTCTAGCGGGACTCTATGAGCAGTTCTTC; d_gene: TRBD2; v_gene: TRBV20-1; j_gene: TRBJ2-1; abundance: .; len: 15
CDR3aa: CASSSQRDTYEQYF; CDR3nt: TGTGCCAGCAGCTCACAGCGGGATACCTACGAGCAGTACTTC; d_gene: TRBD2; v_gene: TRBV5-6; j_gene: TRBJ2-7; abundance: few; len: 14